The 5 T cell receptor beta chains below were found in one sample sequenced in a study of beta chain features in type 1 diabetes. The whole isolated RNA underwent reverse transcription, so sequencing captured expressed TCRB transcripts. Clones were read by immunoSEQ multiplex PCR, and TCRdb kept only the in-frame ones, dropping some. The sample has 350,000 to 450,000 clones; over 12% are singletons. The sample taken for sequencing was naive CD4+ T cells from blood. Receptors were obtained from a woman aged 18-35 years in good health.

This clone turned up a few times. The chain carries TRBV5-1 and TRBJ2-1, with TRBD1 matching over 7 bases. The germline V gene has CDR1 SGHRS and CDR2 YFSETQ. J gave up 3 bases and V 7 bases, and 13 bases lay outside the gene matches. The CDR3 totals 16 residues. The CDR3 bases are TGCGCCAGCGACTTACTACCGGGACAGCACTACAATGAGCAGTTCTTC. As protein: CASDLLPGQHYNEQFF.

This chain joins TRBV7-9 and TRBJ1-1; D possibly corresponds to TRBD1 (6 bases). V was clipped by 8 bases and J by 3 bases, with 16 bases between them. Looked up from germline, CDR1 is SEHNR and CDR2 is FQNEAQ (reference sequence). This CDR3 has 14 amino acids. This CDR3 reads CASAVMNRDTEAFF. CDR3 in DNA: TGTGCCAGCGCGGTAATGAACAGGGACACTGAAGCTTTCTTT.

This clone has a handful of counts. J is TRBJ1-2 and V is TRBV28; TRBD1 is a possible D gene (5 bases). This CDR3 has 14 amino acids. CDR1 MDHEN and CDR2 SYDVKM come from the germline V gene. Trimming removed 3 bases at V and 8 bases at J, with 16 bases between. CDR3 coding DNA: TGTGCCAGCAGTTTGCCAGGGACTTATCAAGGCTACACCTTC. Encoded protein: CASSLPGTYQGYTF.

This clone occurred a few times. The rearrangement uses TRBV7-2 and TRBJ1-2; D unresolved. The CDR3 sequence is 14 residues long. CDR1 and CDR2 (germline): SGHTA, FQGNSA. V gave up 6 bases and J gave up 8 bases, with 19 bases separating them. The DNA for the CDR3 is TGTGCCAGCAGTCAATACACCAGACTAGGGGGCTACACCTTC. Translation gives CASSQYTRLGGYTF.

The chain has TRBV5-4 and TRBJ1-4, with 7 bases aligning to TRBD1. V gave up 4 bases and J gave up 3 bases; unmatched junction bases: 3. CDR1 SGHNT and CDR2 YYREEE come from the germline V gene (reference sequence). The CDR3 extends over 14 amino acids. CDR3 coding DNA: TGTGCCAGCAGCCAGGGGGGCCCTAATGAAAAACTGTTTTTT. Its translation is CASSQGGPNEKLFF.